This T cell receptor (beta chain) came from a study of regulatory T cells in long-lasting Graves disease. General study results and limits: The study found TRBV28, TRBJ1-2 and TRBJ2-5 favored in persistent disease.

V lost 5 bases and J lost 0, with 19 bases in between. The CDR3 covers 17 residues. Investigators prepared the TCR beta libraries by applying iRepertoire HTBI primers and Arm-PCR of CDR3 regions. One entry per CDR3 protein, called by TCRdb with MiXCR from the multiplex PCR reads. The repertoire has 600,000 to 800,000 distinct CDR3 sequences, around 30% of them found once; the top ten carry about 42%. This clonotype was seen a handful of times. Its specificity is not known. Time point noted: persistent/refractory GD, antithyroid drugs over 5 years with positive TRAb. RNA from PBMCs was the source of the TCR library.

This receptor was obtained from a female donor with Graves disease. This chain links TRBV12-3 or TRBV12-4 with TRBJ1-1, with a tentative D call TRBD1 (5 bases). The material sequenced was peripheral blood mononuclear cells (PBMCs), taken when the disease was refractory, from a patient treated with antithyroid drugs. The CDR3 region is CASSPRAGTSMNTEAFF. In DNA, the CDR3 is TGTGCCAGCAGTCCCCGCGCCGGGACGTCTATGAACACTGAAGCTTTCTTT.